Below, 11 T cell receptor beta chains from the same sample are listed, as sequenced in a study of cytomegalovirus exposure and HLA in healthy donors. PCR amplification relied on 60 Vbeta primers (plus 13 Jbeta primers). Repertoires were generated with immunoSEQ multiplex PCR, while TCRdb's copy carries only in-frame clones and drops some. The sample records roughly 150,000 clones, around 77% being singletons. The specimen sequenced was PBMCs. Every receptor here comes from a man in his thirties or forties in good health.

The chain employs TRBV6-5 and TRBJ2-7, with 9 bases aligning to TRBD2. The CDR3 contains 16 residues. Germline CDR1 and CDR2: MNHEY and SVGAGI. Trimming removed 0 bases from V and 7 bases from J; junction bases left unmatched: 10. CDR3 sequence (DNA): TGTGCCAGCAGTTACTCGATTGGCGGGAGGGCAGGGGAGCAGTACTTC. It yields the protein CASSYSIGGRAGEQYF.

This clone has only a few counts. This chain uses TRBV6-1 with TRBJ2-7; D ambiguous. V lost 5 bases, J lost 2 bases, and 4 bases lay in between. Germline V gene lookup returns CDR1 MNHNS and CDR2 SASEGT. The CDR3 spans 11 residues. The CDR3 coding sequence is TGTGCCAGCAGTCCCACCTACGAGCAGTACTTC. It codes for CASSPTYEQYF.

The V gene is TRBV20-1, the J gene TRBJ2-7, with TRBD2 matching over 8 bases. This CDR3 contains 11 residues. Germline CDR1 is DFQATT and CDR2 is SNEGSKA (reference sequence). J was trimmed by 7 bases and V by 6 bases; bases with no gene match: 5. Written as DNA, the CDR3 is TGCAGTGCCTCAGGACTAGCTGAGCAGTACTTC. Translated, it gives CSASGLAEQYF.

The rearrangement uses TRBV2 and TRBJ2-2; maybe TRBD1 (5 bases). The CDR3 extends over 13 amino acids. CDR1 and CDR2 from the germline V gene are SNHLY and FYNNEI. Trimming took off 8 bases at V and 7 bases at J, with 14 bases between the two ends. The CDR3 region has the DNA TGTGCCAGCCAGGGCAGGTTTGGCGGGGAGCTGTTTTTT. Translated: CASQGRFGGELFF.

V and J are TRBV11-3 and TRBJ2-1; D perhaps matches TRBD1 (6 bases). Looked up from germline, CDR1 is SGHNT and CDR2 is YENEEA. V lost 4 bases, J lost 2 bases, and 15 bases lay in between. This CDR3 spans 16 amino acids. The CDR3 DNA sequence: TGTGCCAGCAGCTATGCTGACAGGCCTCCCTACAATGAGCAGTTCTTC. Protein product: CASSYADRPPYNEQFF. The whole variable domain, remainder taken from reference TRBV11-3 and TRBJ2-1, is EAGVVQSPRYKIIEKKQPVAFWCNPISGHNTLYWYLQNLGQGPELLIRYENEEAVDDSQLPKDRFSAERLKGVDSTLKIQPAELGDSAVYLCASSYADRPPYNEQFFGPGTRLTVL.

The gene calls are TRBV28 and TRBJ1-1, with 9 bases lining up with TRBD1. Per germline, CDR1 MDHEN and CDR2 SYDVKM. The trim removed 5 bases at V and 2 bases at J, leaving 6 bases unmatched. CDR3 size: 15 residues. The DNA for the CDR3 is TGTGCCAGCAGTCCTCCGGGACAGGGAAACACTGAAGCTTTCTTT. This translates into CASSPPGQGNTEAFF.

The chain carries TRBV7-9 and TRBJ2-5; TRBD2 is a possible D gene (6 bases). The J call is in doubt because the DNA end fits TRBJ2-7 better. The germline CDR1 and CDR2 sequences are SEHNR and FQNEAQ (reference sequence). The CDR3 contains 16 residues. CDR3 region: CASSLEEGLGSYEQYF. The CDR3 DNA follows: TGTGCCAGCAGCTTAGAGGAGGGGCTGGGCTCCTACGAGCAGTACTTC.

The table lists this clone with a few counts. The chain joins TRBV7-2 to TRBJ2-1, with a tentative D call TRBD2 (7 bases). The CDR3 runs to 15 residues. CDR1 and CDR2 (germline): SGHTA, FQGNSA. V lost 0 bases and J lost 5, with 11 bases in between. The CDR3 here is CASSLARGGDNEQFF. CDR3 nucleotide sequence: TGTGCCAGCAGCTTAGCGCGAGGGGGGGACAATGAGCAGTTCTTC.

A word on this clone: Other DNA sequences within the sample encode an identical CDR3. V is TRBV11-3 and J is TRBJ1-1; weak D call: TRBD1 (6 bases). V dropped 2 bases and J dropped 3 bases, with 16 bases sitting between them. CDR3 length: 16 residues. CDR1 is SGHNT and CDR2 is YENEEA in the germline V gene. CDR3 nucleotide sequence: TGTGCCAGCAGCTTATCCACCACGGGGGGCCACACTGAAGCTTTCTTT. This codes for CASSLSTTGGHTEAFF.

The rearrangement links TRBV5-1 to TRBJ2-3; 10 nucleotides match TRBD2. The CDR3 runs to 16 residues. Unmatched junction bases numbered 9, after V lost 6 bases and J lost 2 bases. Germline V gene sequence: CDR1 SGHRS, CDR2 YFSETQ. In nucleotides, the CDR3 is TGCGCCAGCACCACCCCTAGCGGGAGTATCACAGATACGCAGTATTTT. It specifies CASTTPSGSITDTQYF.

The V gene is TRBV4-2, the J gene TRBJ2-3; TRBD2 matches 7 bases. CDR1 and CDR2 from the germline V gene are LGHNA and YNFKEQ. The CDR3 contains 16 residues. V was clipped by 4 bases and J by 3 bases; unmatched bases: 10. The CDR3 is CASSPLAGEGTDTQYF. CDR3 in DNA: TGTGCCAGCAGCCCACTTGCGGGAGAGGGGACAGATACGCAGTATTTT.